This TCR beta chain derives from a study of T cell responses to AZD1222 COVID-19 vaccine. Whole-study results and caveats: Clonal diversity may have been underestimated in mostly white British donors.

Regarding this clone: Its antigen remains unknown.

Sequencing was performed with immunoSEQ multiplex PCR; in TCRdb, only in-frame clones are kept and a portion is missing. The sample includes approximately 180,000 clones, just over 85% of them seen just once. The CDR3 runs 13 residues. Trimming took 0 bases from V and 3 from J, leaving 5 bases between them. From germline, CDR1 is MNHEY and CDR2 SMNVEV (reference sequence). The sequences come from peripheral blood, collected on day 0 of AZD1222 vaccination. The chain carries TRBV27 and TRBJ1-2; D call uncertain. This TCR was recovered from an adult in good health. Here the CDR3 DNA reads TGTGCCAGCAGTTTATCTGGATACTATGGCTACACCTTC. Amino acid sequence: CASSLSGYYGYTF.